This paragraph covers one T cell receptor (beta chain) sequence. What it binds is unknown. These data are taken from a study of T cells expressing NK-cell markers. General study findings and limits: Roughly six donors showed dominant NKG2C+ clonotypes comprising roughly 1.0-7.0% of their CD8+ T cells. In several donors, dominant clonotypes made up 28.3-60.1% of CD3+CD56-NKG2C+ cells.

TCRdb derives one entry per CDR3 protein from the 5' RACE reads, leaving out DNA. This repertoire includes some 450,000 distinct CDR3 sequences. The CDR3 sequence is 14 residues long. CDR1 MNHNS and CDR2 SASEGT come from the germline V gene. The V gene is TRBV6-1, the J gene TRBJ2-5; TCRdb's assignment of TRBD1 cannot be checked, as there is no DNA. The receptor comes from a woman between 18 and 70 years old in good health. The specimen sequenced was blood T cells: a sorted CD56 or NKG2C T cell subset, CD4+ or CD8+ T cells, or bulk PBMC T cells (not recorded which). The CDR3 loop is CASATAGVSETQYF.